This T cell receptor beta chain is from a study of T cell responses to AZD1222 COVID-19 vaccine. The CDR3 sequence is 14 residues long. Germline CDR1 KGHDR, CDR2 SFDVKD. J gave up 8 bases and V 6 bases, and 7 bases lay outside the gene matches. TCRdb's table, derived via immunoSEQ multiplex PCR, lists solely in-frame clones and lacks some. Of 150,000 to 200,000 clones listed, over 80% are singletons. The chain is built from TRBV24-1 and TRBJ1-4; 8 positions match TRBD1. This material consisted of peripheral blood, taken on day 0 of AZD1222 vaccination. This TCR came from an adult in good health. The CDR3 spells CATSSGTGGEKLFF. The CDR3, as DNA: TGTGCCACCAGTTCGGGGACAGGTGGGGAAAAACTGTTTTTT.